A selection of T cell receptor beta chains follows, all from one sample in a study of PD-1 blockade in classical Hodgkin lymphoma. Some clones are missing from TCRdb's copy, which holds only in-frame ones; the method was immunoSEQ multiplex PCR. This table holds approximately 20,000 clones, 60% to 85% found once. This specimen was peripheral blood mononuclear cells (PBMCs), taken before the second cycle of nivolumab. The receptors derive from a human donor with classical Hodgkin lymphoma. The CDR3 runs from the conserved cysteine through the conserved F or W. A D gene is named only where the DNA matches it firmly. Size tells how often a clone was seen (once, few, many) or the class of an expanded clone, and some rows leave it out.

cdr3_aa	cdr3_nt	v_call	d_call	cdr3_length	clone_size	j_call
CAISSPGGLSREQYF	TGTGCCATCAGTTCCCCGGGGGGGTTGTCCAGGGAGCAGTACTTC	TRBV10-3	TRBD2	15	.	TRBJ2-7
CASSYWSLAGAGEQYF	TGTGCCAGCAGTTACTGGAGTCTAGCGGGAGCGGGCGAGCAGTACTTC	TRBV6-6	TRBD2	16	few	TRBJ2-7
CASSQTLAGTDTQYF	TGTGCCAGTAGTCAGACTCTAGCGGGGACAGATACGCAGTATTTT	TRBV19	TRBD2	15	.	TRBJ2-3
CASSLSLATNEKLFF	TGTGCCAGCAGCTTGTCCCTAGCAACTAATGAAAAACTGTTTTTT	TRBV5-5	.	15	.	TRBJ1-4
CASNPPGGGQFF	TGTGCCAGCAACCCCCCCGGGGGTGGGCAGTTCTTC	TRBV6-1	.	12	once	TRBJ2-1
CASSPDPGGVSNQPQHF	TGTGCCAGCAGCCCCGACCCAGGGGGCGTAAGCAATCAGCCCCAGCATTTT	TRBV28	TRBD1	17	.	TRBJ1-5
CAISETRDPGEQFF	TGTGCCATCAGTGAGACCCGGGACCCTGGAGAGCAGTTCTTC	TRBV10-3	.	14	.	TRBJ2-1
CASGEAVYEQYF	TGTGCCAGCGGTGAGGCAGTCTACGAGCAGTACTTC	TRBV2	.	12	.	TRBJ2-7
CASRGYSGLGADTQYF	TGTGCCAGTAGGGGGTACAGCGGCCTTGGCGCGGATACGCAGTATTTT	TRBV19	.	16	.	TRBJ2-3
CASSFSPGQGAHEQYF	TGTGCCAGCAGCTTTTCGCCAGGACAGGGTGCTCACGAGCAGTACTTC	TRBV5-5	TRBD1	16	.	TRBJ2-7
CASSLAGSNTGELFF	TGTGCCAGCAGCTTAGCGGGTTCGAACACCGGGGAGCTGTTTTTT	TRBV5-4	.	15	.	TRBJ2-2
CASSSAGRGNQPQHF	TGTGCCAGCAGTTCCGCTGGCCGGGGCAATCAGCCCCAGCATTTT	TRBV27	.	15	.	TRBJ1-5
CASSQTAYNEQFF	TGTGCCAGTAGTCAGACAGCGTACAATGAGCAGTTCTTC	TRBV19	.	13	.	TRBJ2-1
CASSLVGYSDSYEQYF	TGTGCCAGCAGCTTGGTCGGCTACTCTGACTCCTACGAGCAGTACTTC	TRBV7-2	.	16	.	TRBJ2-7
CASSIYEQYF	TGTGCCAGCAGTATCTACGAGCAGTACTTC	TRBV6-1	.	10	.	TRBJ2-7
CASSLQQNTEAFF	TGTGCCAGTAGCTTACAGCAGAACACTGAAGCTTTCTTT	TRBV19	.	13	.	TRBJ1-1
CASSAGVQPQHF	TGTGCCAGCAGTGCCGGAGTTCAGCCCCAGCATTTT	TRBV6-1	.	12	few	TRBJ1-5
CASSADRRAYEQYF	TGTGCCAGCAGCGCGGACAGGAGAGCCTACGAGCAGTACTTC	TRBV7-9	TRBD1	14	.	TRBJ2-7